Here is one T cell receptor beta chain with its context. Its antigen has not been determined. The record has no base qualities; no much larger clone is one base away. The data were obtained in a study of STAT5B mutations in CD4+ large granular lymphocyte leukemia (dated by TCRdb to 2021 to 2024). For the wider study: Among the healthy controls, the CDR3 'QG' motif was associated with a particular HLA allele. The study compared the TCRbeta repertoires of patients with CD4+ T-cell large granular lymphocyte leukemia against the TCRbeta repertoires of healthy blood donors. The purity of purified fractions was confirmed by flow cytometry on FACSCanto II or FACSVerse to exceed 95% among lymphocytes.

Overall study results and their limits: Greater clonality appeared to be present in CD4-sorted patient repertoires than in healthy CD4+ repertoires, and the difference was retained after the putative leukemic clones were removed. The data were not HLA-matched, and the relatively small sample size could explain the higher clonality seen in CD4+ compared with CD8+ T-LGLL. Main leukemic clonotypes were private to each patient, although 20% to 25% of the main leukemic clonotypes were found at low frequency in the non-leukemic repertoires of other patients. TRBV06-family usage was enriched among the top patient clones (8/27) compared with healthy controls (2/35).

Buffy coats from some 36 blood donors, supplied by the Finnish Red Cross blood service, were used as healthy controls. All TCR-sequenced material derived from peripheral blood: patient blood samples and healthy donor buffy coats. Ficoll-Hypaque gradient centrifugation was used to isolate peripheral blood mononuclear cells. CD4+ cells were purified magnetically from the buffy coats of healthy controls. Genomic DNA was extracted using the Gentra Puregene Cell and Tissue kit, and a Qubit 2.0 fluorometer was used to quantify it. The CDR3 holds 12 amino acids from the cysteine to the phenylalanine. The kept DNA is CDR3 alone, 36 bases in frame from the first base. CDR1 and CDR2, looked up from the germline V gene (reference sequence), are SEHNR and FQNEAQ. The germline V and J ends show losses of 5 bases and 8 bases respectively, and no gene match explains 4 bases of the junction. The immunoSEQ assay at survey resolution was used to sequence TCRbeta rearrangements from genomic DNA. The paper's processing steps were these. In the TCR sequencing data, the smallest productive clonotype frequency that could be detected was 2.59 x 10-5. Only productive TCRbeta rearrangements, meaning sequences that were complete and in-frame, were kept for the analyses. Simpson clonality, calculated in the immunoSEQ Analyzer version 3.0, was used as the measure of sample clonality. Clones were grouped by frequency into very rare, small, medium, large (1-20%) or hyperexpanded (>20%) categories. OLGA 1.2.3 estimated generation probabilities, VDJtools produced V-gene circos plots, VDJdb was queried for specificities, and GLIPH identified CDR3 motifs. The table was pulled from immuneACCESS by TCRdb, which kept in-frame rearrangements only. Such tables lose some clones; where checked, under half of the loss comes from unresolved V genes, and the rest has no known cause. The V and J calls and clone size are taken from that table; D and trimming were inferred from the DNA. The sample contains about 40,000 clones, approximately 88% of them found a single time. The ten largest clones capture approximately 0.3% of the sample.

The V and J genes are TRBV7-9 and TRBJ1-2; TRBD1 aligns with 8 central bases. The receptor was isolated from a human donor in good health. Sequenced sample: CD4+ T cells from blood buffy coats. The CDR3 reads CASSQDRVGYTF. The DNA is TGTGCCAGCAGCCAGGACAGGGTCGGCTACACCTTC.